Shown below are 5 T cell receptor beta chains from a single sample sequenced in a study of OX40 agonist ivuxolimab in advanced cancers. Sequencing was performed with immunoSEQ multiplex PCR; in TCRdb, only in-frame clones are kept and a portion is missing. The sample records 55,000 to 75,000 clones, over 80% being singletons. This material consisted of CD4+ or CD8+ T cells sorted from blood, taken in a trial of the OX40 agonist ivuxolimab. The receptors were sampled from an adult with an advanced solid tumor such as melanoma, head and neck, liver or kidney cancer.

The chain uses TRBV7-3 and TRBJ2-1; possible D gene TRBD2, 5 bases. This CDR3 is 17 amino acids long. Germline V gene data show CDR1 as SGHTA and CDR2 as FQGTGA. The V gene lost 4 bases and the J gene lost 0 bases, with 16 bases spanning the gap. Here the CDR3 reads CASSYPLTGNSYNEQFF. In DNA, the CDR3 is TGTGCCAGCAGCTACCCCCTAACGGGAAACTCCTACAATGAGCAGTTCTTC.

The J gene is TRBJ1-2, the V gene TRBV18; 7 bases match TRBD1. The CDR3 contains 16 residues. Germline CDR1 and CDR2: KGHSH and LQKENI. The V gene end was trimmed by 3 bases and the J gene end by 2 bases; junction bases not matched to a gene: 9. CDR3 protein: CASSPSRDRENYGYTF. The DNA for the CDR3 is TGTGCCAGCTCACCGTCCCGAGACAGGGAAAACTATGGCTACACCTTC.

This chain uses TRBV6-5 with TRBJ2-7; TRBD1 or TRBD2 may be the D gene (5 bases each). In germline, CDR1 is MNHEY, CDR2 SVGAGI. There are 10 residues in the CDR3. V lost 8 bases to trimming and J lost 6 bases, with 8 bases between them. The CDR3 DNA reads TGTGCCAGCGGGACCTCCGAGCAGTACTTC. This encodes CASGTSEQYF.

CDR3 sequence: CASRFNQGNNQPQHF. The CDR3 DNA is TGTGCCAGTCGCTTCAACCAGGGTAACAATCAGCCCCAGCATTTT. The chain links TRBV19 to TRBJ1-5, with D perhaps matching TRBD1 (5 bases). Germline loops: CDR1 LNHDA, CDR2 SQIVND (reference sequence). Trimming removed 8 bases at V and 3 bases at J, with 17 bases between. This CDR3 comprises 15 residues.

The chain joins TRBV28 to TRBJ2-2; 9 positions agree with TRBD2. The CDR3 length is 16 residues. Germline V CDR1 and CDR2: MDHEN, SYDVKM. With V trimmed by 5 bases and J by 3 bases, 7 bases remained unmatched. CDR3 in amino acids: CASSHSGSLDTGELFF. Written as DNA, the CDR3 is TGTGCCAGCAGTCATAGCGGGAGTTTAGACACCGGGGAGCTGTTTTTT.